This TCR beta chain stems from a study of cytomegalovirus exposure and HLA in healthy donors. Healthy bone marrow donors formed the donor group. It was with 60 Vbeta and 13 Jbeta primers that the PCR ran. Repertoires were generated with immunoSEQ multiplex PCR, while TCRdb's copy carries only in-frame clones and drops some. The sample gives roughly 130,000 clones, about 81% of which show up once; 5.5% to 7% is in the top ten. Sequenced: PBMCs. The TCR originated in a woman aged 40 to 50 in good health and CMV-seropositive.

CDR3 in amino acids: CASSLDIPPLYEQYF. In DNA, the CDR3 is TGTGCCAGCAGTTTGGACATTCCTCCTCTCTACGAGCAGTACTTC. This chain uses TRBV27 with TRBJ2-7, with D maybe TRBD1 (5 bases). The CDR3 totals 15 residues. Trimming left V 3 bases short and J 3 bases short, with 15 bases between. Germline V gene sequence: CDR1 MNHEY, CDR2 SMNVEV (reference sequence).